This paragraph reports one T cell receptor beta chain. This clonotype appeared many times. This receptor's antigen is unknown. Base qualities are not provided; no much larger clone lies one nucleotide away. The record originates from a study of CD8 T cells in ankylosing spondylitis (dated by TCRdb to the late 2010s). As for the study more broadly: The study profiled T cell receptor beta repertoires in healthy donors and ankylosing spondylitis patients to find disease-linked TCR variants. In total, the full study cohort was made up of approximately 99 healthy donors and roughly 27 ankylosing spondylitis patients. Peripheral blood samples were taken, and synovial fluid was additionally collected from ankylosing spondylitis patients. What the research found in general, with its limitations: Blood from ankylosing spondylitis patients appeared to be characterized by a TCR beta motif made up of about 8 highly homologous amino acid variants. Some motif variants had previously been reported in the synovial fluid and blood of reactive arthritis patients, which suggests shared mechanisms of disease initiation. According to the report, matched synovial fluid samples from ankylosing spondylitis patients were significantly enriched for the disease-linked clones. A CD8+ phenotype was shown by the disease-linked clones, which were found at relatively low frequencies in peripheral blood.

The germline V gene supplies CDR1 SGHVS and CDR2 FQNEAQ. V loses 0 bases, J loses 8 bases, and the germline ends lie 10 bases apart. The CDR3 has 14 amino acids, counting the end cysteine and phenylalanine. Only the CDR3 part of the read is kept: 42 bases, read in frame from the first base. The reads were generated on an Illumina HiSeq 2500. Quantitative 5'-RACE with molecular barcodes was the method used to prepare the TCR beta libraries. The study's processing was this. To identify disease-linked TCR variants, a new computational method was used, one built on a probabilistic model of VDJ rearrangement. TCRdb's own reprocessing of the public reads used fastp at Q25 and MiXCR and kept productive beta chains. When rows share a CDR3 protein, they turn into one entry using the most common DNA and genes. These V and J calls are TCRdb output, not the study's own analysis. Counted in this sample were 250,000 to 400,000 distinct CDR3 sequences; 11% of them appeared once. Clones ranked in the top ten supply roughly a tenth of the sample.

Recombination connected TRBV7-8 to TRBJ1-4; no D segment can be confidently identified. This clonotype was obtained from a female donor with ankylosing spondylitis or in good health (not recorded which). The specimen was blood, either unsorted or a sorted T cell fraction (not recorded which). The DNA sequence is given as TGTGCCAGCAGCTTAGCCGCCCTAGGCGAAAAACTGTTTTTT. Translated, it reads CASSLAALGEKLFF. Full variable domain (CDR3 extended with the reference TRBV7-8 and TRBJ1-4 proteins): GAGVSQSPRYKVAKRGQDVALRCDPISGHVSLFWYQQALGQGPEFLTYFQNEAQLDKSGLPSDRFFAERPEGSVSTLKIQRTQQEDSAVYLCASSLAALGEKLFFGSGTQLSVL.